A selection of T cell receptor beta chains follows, all from one sample in a study of control samples from healthy donors and cancer patients. Profiled with immunoSEQ multiplex PCR; TCRdb holds only in-frame clones, not every one. The table lists about 410,000 clones, 90% of them singletons. The source material was PBMCs. The receptors were gathered from a man aged 35-49 years with head and neck cancer. The CDR3 runs from the conserved cysteine through the conserved F or W. The D gene is left open where the match is weak. Rows may omit the clone size; those that give it use once, few, many or a size class.

TRBV7-3	TRBJ2-1	.	TRBD2	CASSLGTSNEQFF	TGTGCCAGCAGCCTAGGGACTAGCAATGAGCAGTTCTTC
TRBV6-1	TRBJ1-5	.	TRBD1	CASSEAGTGRQPQHF	TGTGCCAGCAGTGAAGCGGGGACAGGACGTCAGCCCCAGCATTTT
TRBV9	TRBJ1-6	.	.	CASSGRESNYNSPLHF	TGTGCCAGCAGCGGCAGGGAGAGCAACTATAATTCACCCCTCCACTTT
TRBV3-1/TRBV3-2	TRBJ1-1	.	.	CASSDRENTEAFF	TGTGCCAGCAGCGATAGGGAAAACACTGAAGCTTTCTTT
TRBV4-3	TRBJ2-7	.	.	CASSQGTTGSSYEQYF	TGCGCCAGCAGCCAAGGAACGACAGGTTCTTCCTACGAGCAGTACTTC
TRBV19	TRBJ1-6	once	.	CASSSSSNSPLHF	TGTGCCAGTAGTTCCTCTTCTAATTCACCCCTCCACTTT
TRBV27	TRBJ1-1	.	.	CASSSIRDTEAFF	TGTGCCAGCAGTTCTATTCGGGACACTGAAGCTTTCTTT
TRBV2	TRBJ2-1	.	TRBD2	CASSTSGSSYNEQFF	TGTGCCAGCAGCACTAGCGGGAGCTCCTACAATGAGCAGTTCTTC
TRBV19	TRBJ2-5	.	.	CASSKRAEETQYF	TGTGCCAGTAGTAAGAGGGCAGAAGAGACCCAGTACTTC
TRBV30	TRBJ2-1	.	.	CAWSEWDEQFF	TGTGCCTGGAGTGAATGGGATGAGCAGTTCTTC
TRBV7-2	TRBJ2-7	.	.	CASSLFLADSYEQYF	TGTGCCAGCAGCTTATTTCTCGCGGACTCCTACGAGCAGTACTTC
TRBV7-9	TRBJ2-7	.	TRBD2	CASSATSGGLPYEQYF	TGTGCCAGCAGCGCCACTAGCGGGGGGCTTCCCTACGAGCAGTACTTC
TRBV9	TRBJ2-2	.	TRBD1	CASSVVQGATGELFF	TGTGCCAGCAGCGTAGTTCAGGGGGCCACCGGGGAGCTGTTTTTT
TRBV6-5	TRBJ2-5	.	.	CASEDSPETQYF	TGTGCCAGCGAAGACTCGCCAGAGACCCAGTACTTC
TRBV19	TRBJ2-1	.	.	CASNVQGGNEQFF	TGTGCCAGTAACGTCCAGGGTGGTAATGAGCAGTTCTTC
TRBV3-1/TRBV3-2	TRBJ1-3	.	.	CASSLRTSGNTIYF	TGTGCCAGCAGCCTTAGGACTTCTGGAAACACCATATATTTT
TRBV24-1	TRBJ2-1	.	TRBD2	CATSDVAGGGYEQFF	TGTGCCACCAGTGATGTAGCGGGGGGCGGGTATGAGCAGTTCTTC
TRBV9	TRBJ2-7	few	.	CASSETSYSGEQYF	TGTGCCAGCAGCGAGACTAGTTACTCTGGCGAGCAGTACTTC
TRBV10-3	TRBJ2-5	.	TRBD2	CAISETGTSGEETQYF	TGTGCCATCAGTGAGACCGGGACTAGCGGGGAAGAGACCCAGTACTTC
TRBV20-1	TRBJ2-5	.	TRBD2	CSAGEGETQYF	TGCAGTGCAGGGGAGGGAGAGACCCAGTACTTC
TRBV11-2	TRBJ2-4	.	TRBD1	CASSLGLLTGEDIQYF	TGTGCCAGCAGCTTAGGTCTTTTGACAGGGGAGGACATTCAGTACTTC
TRBV24-1	TRBJ2-2	.	TRBD1	CATSDPRGQGTAGELFF	TGTGCCACCAGTGACCCCAGGGGACAGGGTACGGCCGGGGAGCTGTTTTTT
TRBV5-4	TRBJ1-1	.	.	CASSPPGMNTEAFF	TGTGCCAGCAGCCCCCCGGGCATGAACACTGAAGCTTTCTTT
TRBV28	TRBJ1-4	once	TRBD1	CASRNPRGQGEKLFF	TGTGCCAGCAGAAACCCGCGGGGACAGGGCGAAAAACTGTTTTTT
TRBV7-6	TRBJ2-3	.	.	CASSSRTAKVADTQYF	TGTGCCAGCAGCTCTCGGACAGCGAAGGTGGCAGATACGCAGTATTTT
TRBV6-5	TRBJ2-1	.	.	CASRETPTSYNEQFF	TGTGCCAGCAGAGAGACACCTACCTCCTACAATGAGCAGTTCTTC
TRBV7-9	TRBJ1-6	.	TRBD1	CASSLTGTGLSPLHF	TGTGCCAGCAGCTTAACGGGGACAGGTCTTTCACCCCTCCACTTT
TRBV11-2	TRBJ1-1	.	.	CASSLDRNRMNTEAFF	TGTGCCAGCAGCTTAGATCGTAACAGGATGAACACTGAAGCTTTCTTT
TRBV10-3	TRBJ2-2	.	.	CAISLDQAGELFF	TGTGCCATCAGTTTGGACCAAGCCGGGGAGCTGTTTTTT
TRBV30	TRBJ1-5	.	TRBD1	CAWSGGTAGQPQHF	TGTGCCTGGAGTGGAGGGACAGCAGGTCAGCCCCAGCATTTT
TRBV29-1	TRBJ1-1	once	.	CSVGSQAGAEAFF	TGCAGCGTTGGTTCTCAGGCTGGCGCTGAAGCTTTCTTT
TRBV7-8	TRBJ2-7	.	.	CASSITYYEQYF	TGTGCCAGCAGCATCACGTACTACGAGCAGTACTTC
TRBV19	TRBJ2-5	.	TRBD2	CASSIRTSGRIETQYF	TGTGCCAGTAGTATCCGGACTAGCGGGAGGATCGAGACCCAGTACTTC
TRBV19	TRBJ1-3	.	.	CASSILGIGNTIYF	TGTGCCAGTAGTATCTTAGGCATTGGAAACACCATATATTTT
TRBV6-1	TRBJ2-5	.	TRBD2	CASSEWAGGREETQYF	TGTGCCAGCAGTGAATGGGCGGGAGGAAGGGAAGAGACCCAGTACTTC
TRBV11-2	TRBJ1-3	.	.	CASSFGTNSGNTIYF	TGTGCCAGCAGCTTCGGGACAAACTCTGGAAACACCATATATTTT
TRBV4-3	TRBJ1-2	.	.	CASSQIQGDYGYTF	TGCGCCAGCAGCCAAATACAAGGGGACTATGGCTACACCTTC
TRBV19	TRBJ2-5	few	.	CASSIVAGEETQYF	TGTGCCAGTAGTATAGTTGCAGGGGAAGAGACCCAGTACTTC
TRBV7-8	TRBJ2-7	.	.	CASSSIGTNRDYEQYF	TGTGCCAGCAGCTCGATCGGGACAAACAGAGACTACGAGCAGTACTTC
TRBV7-9	TRBJ2-5	.	TRBD2	CASKESGGLETQYF	TGTGCCAGCAAGGAAAGCGGGGGGCTGGAGACCCAGTACTTC
TRBV19	TRBJ1-6	.	TRBD1	CATSTRDSSPLHF	TGTGCCACCAGTACCCGGGACAGTTCACCCCTCCACTTT
TRBV28	TRBJ2-1	.	.	CASSPRTAAYNEQFF	TGTGCCAGCAGTCCCCGTACAGCTGCCTACAATGAGCAGTTCTTC
TRBV19	TRBJ2-3	.	TRBD2	CASSMRSWGLAGLPPSTDTQYF	TGTGCCAGTAGTATGAGGAGTTGGGGACTAGCGGGACTACCCCCTAGCACAGATACGCAGTATTTT
TRBV10-1	TRBJ2-3	once	.	CASSDGGNADTQYF	TGCGCCAGCAGTGACGGGGGTAACGCAGATACGCAGTATTTT
TRBV9	TRBJ1-3	once	.	CASSPRTGIGNTIYF	TGTGCCAGCAGCCCCCGAACAGGTATAGGAAACACCATATATTTT
TRBV30	TRBJ1-2	once	.	CAWKFPSGPAGYTF	TGTGCCTGGAAGTTTCCCTCGGGCCCAGCCGGCTACACCTTC
TRBV19	TRBJ2-7	.	.	CASTTLFNEQYF	TGTGCCAGTACCACGTTATTCAACGAGCAGTACTTC
TRBV2	TRBJ2-7	.	.	CASRLDSYEQYF	TGTGCCAGCAGATTGGACTCCTACGAGCAGTACTTC
TRBV4-2	TRBJ1-3	.	.	CASSARPDSIYF	TGTGCCAGCAGCGCCCGACCAGACTCCATATATTTT
TRBV7-9	TRBJ2-2	.	.	CASTQALANTGELFF	TGTGCCAGCACCCAAGCACTAGCAAACACCGGGGAGCTGTTTTTT
TRBV18	TRBJ1-4	.	.	CASSREGGEKLFF	TGTGCCAGCTCACGCGAGGGGGGTGAAAAACTGTTTTTT